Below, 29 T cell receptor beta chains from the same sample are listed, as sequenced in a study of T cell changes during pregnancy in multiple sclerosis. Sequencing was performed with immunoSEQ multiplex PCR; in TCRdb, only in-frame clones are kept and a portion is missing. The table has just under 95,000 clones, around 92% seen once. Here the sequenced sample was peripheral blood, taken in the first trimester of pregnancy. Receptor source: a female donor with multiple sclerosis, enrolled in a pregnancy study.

The CDR3 is CAIKDQQPTDTQYF. CDR3 sequence (DNA): TGTGCCATAAAAGACCAACAGCCCACAGATACGCAGTATTTT. The V and J genes are TRBV10-3 and TRBJ2-3; no clear D gene. Germline V gene lookup returns CDR1 ENHRY and CDR2 SYGVKD. The ends were cut back, 9 bases at V and 2 bases at J, with 15 bases in the middle. This CDR3 is 14 amino acids long.

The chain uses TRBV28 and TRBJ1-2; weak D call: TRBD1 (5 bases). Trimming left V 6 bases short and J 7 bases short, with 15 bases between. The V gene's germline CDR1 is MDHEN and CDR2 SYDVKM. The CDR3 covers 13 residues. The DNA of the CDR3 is TGTGCCAGCAGGACCACCCGGCAGGGTGGCTACACCTTC. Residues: CASRTTRQGGYTF.

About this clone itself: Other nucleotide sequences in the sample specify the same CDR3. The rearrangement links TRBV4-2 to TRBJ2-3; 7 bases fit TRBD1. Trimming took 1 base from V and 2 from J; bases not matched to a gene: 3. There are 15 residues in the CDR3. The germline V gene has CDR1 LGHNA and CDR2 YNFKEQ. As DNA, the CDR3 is TGTGCCAGCAGCCAAGGAACAGGGGACACAGATACGCAGTATTTT. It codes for CASSQGTGDTDTQYF.

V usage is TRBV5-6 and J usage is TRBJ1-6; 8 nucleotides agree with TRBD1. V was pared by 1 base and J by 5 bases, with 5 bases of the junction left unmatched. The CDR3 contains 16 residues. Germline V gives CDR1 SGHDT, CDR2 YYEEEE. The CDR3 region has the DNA TGTGCCAGCAGCTTGCCGGACAGGGAAGATAATTCACCCCTCCACTTT. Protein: CASSLPDREDNSPLHF.

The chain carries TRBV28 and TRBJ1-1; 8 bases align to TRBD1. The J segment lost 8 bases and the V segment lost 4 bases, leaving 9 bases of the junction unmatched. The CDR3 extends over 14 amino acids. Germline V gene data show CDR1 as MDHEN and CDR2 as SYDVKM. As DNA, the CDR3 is TGTGCCAGCAGTTGGGACAGGCGGAAGTCCGAAGCTTTCTTT. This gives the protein CASSWDRRKSEAFF. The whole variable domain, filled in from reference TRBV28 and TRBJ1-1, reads DVKVTQSSRYLVKRTGEKVFLECVQDMDHENMFWYRQDPGLGLRLIYFSYDVKMKEKGDIPEGYSVSREKKERFSLILESASTNQTSMYLCASSWDRRKSEAFFGQGTRLTVV.

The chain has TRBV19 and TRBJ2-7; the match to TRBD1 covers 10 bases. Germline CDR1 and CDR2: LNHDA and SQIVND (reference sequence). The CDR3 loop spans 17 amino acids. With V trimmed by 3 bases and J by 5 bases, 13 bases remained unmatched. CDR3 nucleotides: TGTGCCAGTAGTATTACGACAGGGGGCGCGGGTTTCAACGAGCAGTACTTC. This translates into CASSITTGGAGFNEQYF.

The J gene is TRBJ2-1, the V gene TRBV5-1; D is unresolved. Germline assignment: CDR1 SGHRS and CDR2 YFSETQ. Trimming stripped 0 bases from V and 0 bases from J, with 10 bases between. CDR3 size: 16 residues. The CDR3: CASSLDSLSSYNEQFF. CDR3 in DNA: TGCGCCAGCAGCTTGGACTCACTGAGCTCCTACAATGAGCAGTTCTTC.

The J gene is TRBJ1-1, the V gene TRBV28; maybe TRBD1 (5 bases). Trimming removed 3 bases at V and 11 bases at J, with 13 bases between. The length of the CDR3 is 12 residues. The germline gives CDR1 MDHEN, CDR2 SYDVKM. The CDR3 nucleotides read TGTGCCAGCAGTTTGTGGCAGGGAATGGCTTTCTTT. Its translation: CASSLWQGMAFF. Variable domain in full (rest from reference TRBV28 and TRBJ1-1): DVKVTQSSRYLVKRTGEKVFLECVQDMDHENMFWYRQDPGLGLRLIYFSYDVKMKEKGDIPEGYSVSREKKERFSLILESASTNQTSMYLCASSLWQGMAFFGQGTRLTVV.

The CDR3 bases are TGTGCCGGCCCGGGAGGGACACTCACCTACGAGCAGTACTTC. Encoded protein: CAGPGGTLTYEQYF. The V and J genes are TRBV28 and TRBJ2-7; 8 nucleotides align to TRBD2. The V gene end was trimmed by 11 bases and the J gene end by 2 bases; junction bases not matched to a gene: 11. The germline CDR1 and CDR2 sequences are MDHEN and SYDVKM. This CDR3 comprises 14 residues. The whole variable domain, remainder taken from reference TRBV28 and TRBJ2-7, is DVKVTQSSRYLVKRTGEKVFLECVQDMDHENMFWYRQDPGLGLRLIYFSYDVKMKEKGDIPEGYSVSREKKERFSLILESASTNQTSMYLCAGPGGTLTYEQYFGPGTRLTVT.

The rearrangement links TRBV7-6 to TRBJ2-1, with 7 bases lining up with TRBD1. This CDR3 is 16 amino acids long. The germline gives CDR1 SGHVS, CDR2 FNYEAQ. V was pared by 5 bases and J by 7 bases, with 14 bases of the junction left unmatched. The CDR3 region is CASSTRASGTANEQFF. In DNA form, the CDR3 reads TGTGCCAGCAGCACGAGGGCCTCCGGGACAGCTAATGAGCAGTTCTTC.

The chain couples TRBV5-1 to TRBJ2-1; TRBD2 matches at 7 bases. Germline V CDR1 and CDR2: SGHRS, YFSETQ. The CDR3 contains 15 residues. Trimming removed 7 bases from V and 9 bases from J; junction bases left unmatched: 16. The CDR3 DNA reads TGCGCCAGCGGCCTTAGTGGGGACGGGAGGTCTGAGCAGTTCTTC. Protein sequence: CASGLSGDGRSEQFF.

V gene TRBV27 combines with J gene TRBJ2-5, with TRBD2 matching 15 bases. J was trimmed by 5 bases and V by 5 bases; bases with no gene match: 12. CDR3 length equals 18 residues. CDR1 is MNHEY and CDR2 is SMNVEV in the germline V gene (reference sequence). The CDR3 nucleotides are TGTGCCAGCAGTCTAGGACTAGCGGGAGGGGGATTTTATGAGACCCAGTACTTC. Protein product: CASSLGLAGGGFYETQYF.

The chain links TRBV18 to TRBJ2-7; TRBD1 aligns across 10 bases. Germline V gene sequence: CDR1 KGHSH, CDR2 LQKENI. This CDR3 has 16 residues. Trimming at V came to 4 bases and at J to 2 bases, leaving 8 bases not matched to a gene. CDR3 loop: CASSLASGTGAYEQYF. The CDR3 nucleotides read TGTGCCAGCTCACTCGCGTCCGGGACAGGGGCCTACGAGCAGTACTTC. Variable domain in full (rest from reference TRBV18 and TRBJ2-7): NAGVMQNPRHLVRRRGQEARLRCSPMKGHSHVYWYRQLPEEGLKFMVYLQKENIIDESGMPKERFSAEFPKEGPSILRIQQVVRGDSAAYFCASSLASGTGAYEQYFGPGTRLTVT.

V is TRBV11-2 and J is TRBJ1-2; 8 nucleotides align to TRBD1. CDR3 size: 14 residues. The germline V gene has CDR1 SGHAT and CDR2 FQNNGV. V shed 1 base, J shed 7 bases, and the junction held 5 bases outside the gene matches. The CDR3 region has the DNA TGTGCCAGCAGCTTAGGGACAGGGACGGGTGGCTACACCTTC. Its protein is CASSLGTGTGGYTF. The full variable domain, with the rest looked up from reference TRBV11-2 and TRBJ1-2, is EAGVAQSPRYKIIEKRQSVAFWCNPISGHATLYWYQQILGQGPKLLIQFQNNGVVDDSQLPKDRFSAERLKGVDSTLKIQPAKLEDSAVYLCASSLGTGTGGYTFGSGTRLTVV.

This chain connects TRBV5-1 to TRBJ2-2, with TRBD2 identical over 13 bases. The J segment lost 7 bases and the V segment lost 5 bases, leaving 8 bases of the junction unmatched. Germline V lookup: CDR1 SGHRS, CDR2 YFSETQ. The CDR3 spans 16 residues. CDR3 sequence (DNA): TGCGCCAGCAGGACCCCGGGACTAGCGGGATTCGGGGAGCTGTTTTTT. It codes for CASRTPGLAGFGELFF.

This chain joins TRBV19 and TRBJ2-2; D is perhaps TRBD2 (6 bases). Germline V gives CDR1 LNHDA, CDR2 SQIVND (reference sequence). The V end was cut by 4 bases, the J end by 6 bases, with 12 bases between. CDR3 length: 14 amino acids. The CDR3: CASSRAGGPGELFF. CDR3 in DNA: TGTGCCAGTAGTAGGGCAGGAGGGCCCGGGGAGCTGTTTTTT. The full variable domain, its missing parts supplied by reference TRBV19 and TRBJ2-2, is DGGITQSPKYLFRKEGQNVTLSCEQNLNHDAMYWYRQDPGQGLRLIYYSQIVNDFQKGDIAEGYSVSREKKESFPLTVTSAQKNPTAFYLCASSRAGGPGELFFGEGSRLTVL.

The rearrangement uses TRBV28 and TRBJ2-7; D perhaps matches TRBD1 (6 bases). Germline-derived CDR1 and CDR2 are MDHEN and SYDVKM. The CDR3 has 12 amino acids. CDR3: CVAWGQGNEQYF. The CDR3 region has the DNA TGTGTCGCTTGGGGGCAGGGGAACGAGCAGTACTTC. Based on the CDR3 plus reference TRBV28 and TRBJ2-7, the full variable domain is DVKVTQSSRYLVKRTGEKVFLECVQDMDHENMFWYRQDPGLGLRLIYFSYDVKMKEKGDIPEGYSVSREKKERFSLILESASTNQTSMYLCVAWGQGNEQYFGPGTRLTVT.

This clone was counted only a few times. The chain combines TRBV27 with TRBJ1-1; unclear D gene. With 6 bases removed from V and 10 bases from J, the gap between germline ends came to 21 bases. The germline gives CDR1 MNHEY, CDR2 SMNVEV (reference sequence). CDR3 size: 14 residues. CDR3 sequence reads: CASSLSRQARGAFF. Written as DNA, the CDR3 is TGTGCCAGCAGCCTGAGTCGGCAGGCCCGGGGAGCTTTCTTT.

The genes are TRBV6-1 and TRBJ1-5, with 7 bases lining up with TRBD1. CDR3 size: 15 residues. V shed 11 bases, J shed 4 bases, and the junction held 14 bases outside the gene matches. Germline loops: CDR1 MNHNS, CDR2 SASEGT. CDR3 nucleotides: TGTGCCGGGTCCCAAGGGGGCGCATCAAATCAGCCCCAGCATTTT. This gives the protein CAGSQGGASNQPQHF.

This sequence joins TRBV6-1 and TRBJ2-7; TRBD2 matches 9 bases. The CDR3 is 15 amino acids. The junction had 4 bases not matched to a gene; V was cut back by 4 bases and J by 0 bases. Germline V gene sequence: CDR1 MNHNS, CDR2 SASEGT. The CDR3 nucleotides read TGTGCCAGCAGTGTCGGACTAGCGAACTCCTACGAGCAGTACTTC. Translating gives CASSVGLANSYEQYF.

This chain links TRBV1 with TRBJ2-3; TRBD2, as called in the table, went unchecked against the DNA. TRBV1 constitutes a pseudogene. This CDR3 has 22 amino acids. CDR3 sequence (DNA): TGCACCAGCAGCCAAGATCCCCTCACTAGCGGGAGGATCGCGCCGAGCACAGATACGCAGTATTTT. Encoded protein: CTSSQDPLTSGRIAPSTDTQYF.

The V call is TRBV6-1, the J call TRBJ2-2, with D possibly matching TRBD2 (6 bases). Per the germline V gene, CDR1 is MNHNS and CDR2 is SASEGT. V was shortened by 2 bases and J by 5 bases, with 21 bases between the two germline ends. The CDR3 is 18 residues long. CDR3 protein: CASSEFWGGAINTGELFF. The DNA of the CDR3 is TGTGCCAGCAGTGAATTCTGGGGCGGGGCGATCAATACCGGGGAGCTGTTTTTT.

Written as DNA, the CDR3 is TGTGCCAGTAGTAGGGTAGCGGGAGGTATATGGTCTAATGAGCAGTTCTTC. Its protein product is CASSRVAGGIWSNEQFF. The genes are TRBV19 and TRBJ2-1; 10 bases agree with TRBD2. V dropped 4 bases and J dropped 7; count of bases not matched to a gene: 13. Germline CDR1 reads LNHDA; CDR2 reads SQIVND (reference sequence). The CDR3 sequence is 17 residues long.

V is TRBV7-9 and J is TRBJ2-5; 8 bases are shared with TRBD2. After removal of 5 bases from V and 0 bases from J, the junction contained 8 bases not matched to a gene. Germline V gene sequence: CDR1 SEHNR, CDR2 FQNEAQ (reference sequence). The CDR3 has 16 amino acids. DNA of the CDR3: TGTGCCAGCAGCCCCGGGACTAGAGCCCACCAAGAGACCCAGTACTTC. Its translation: CASSPGTRAHQETQYF.

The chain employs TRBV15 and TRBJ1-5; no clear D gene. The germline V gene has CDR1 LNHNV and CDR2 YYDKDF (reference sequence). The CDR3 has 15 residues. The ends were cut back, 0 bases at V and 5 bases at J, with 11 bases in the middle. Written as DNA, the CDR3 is TGTGCCACCAGCAGAGATTTGGCCCTCCATCAGCCCCAGCATTTT. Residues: CATSRDLALHQPQHF.

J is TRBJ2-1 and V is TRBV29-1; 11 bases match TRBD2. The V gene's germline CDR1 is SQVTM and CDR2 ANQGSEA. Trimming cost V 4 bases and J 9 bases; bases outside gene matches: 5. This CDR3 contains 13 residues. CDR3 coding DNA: TGCAGCGTTGGGGCTAGCGGGAGGTTTGAGCAGTTCTTC. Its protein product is CSVGASGRFEQFF.

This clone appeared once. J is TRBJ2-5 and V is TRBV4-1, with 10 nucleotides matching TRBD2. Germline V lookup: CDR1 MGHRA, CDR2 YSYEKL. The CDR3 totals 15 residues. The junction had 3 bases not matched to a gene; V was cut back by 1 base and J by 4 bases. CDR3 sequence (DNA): TGCGCCAGCAGCCAAGGAGGACTAGCGGCAGAGACCCAGTACTTC. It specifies CASSQGGLAAETQYF.

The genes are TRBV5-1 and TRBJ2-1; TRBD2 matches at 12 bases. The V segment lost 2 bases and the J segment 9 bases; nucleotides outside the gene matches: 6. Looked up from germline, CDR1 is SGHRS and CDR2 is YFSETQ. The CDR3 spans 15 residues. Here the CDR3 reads CASSLGLAGRGEQFF. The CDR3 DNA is TGCGCCAGCAGCTTAGGACTAGCGGGAAGGGGTGAGCAGTTCTTC.

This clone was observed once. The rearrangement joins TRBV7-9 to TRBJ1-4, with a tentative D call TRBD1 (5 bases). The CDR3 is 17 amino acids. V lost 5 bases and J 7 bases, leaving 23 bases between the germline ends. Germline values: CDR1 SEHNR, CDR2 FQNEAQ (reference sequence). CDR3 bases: TGTGCCAGCAGCCCGTTGGGGCAGCCTAAACTGATTGAAAAACTGTTTTTT. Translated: CASSPLGQPKLIEKLFF.